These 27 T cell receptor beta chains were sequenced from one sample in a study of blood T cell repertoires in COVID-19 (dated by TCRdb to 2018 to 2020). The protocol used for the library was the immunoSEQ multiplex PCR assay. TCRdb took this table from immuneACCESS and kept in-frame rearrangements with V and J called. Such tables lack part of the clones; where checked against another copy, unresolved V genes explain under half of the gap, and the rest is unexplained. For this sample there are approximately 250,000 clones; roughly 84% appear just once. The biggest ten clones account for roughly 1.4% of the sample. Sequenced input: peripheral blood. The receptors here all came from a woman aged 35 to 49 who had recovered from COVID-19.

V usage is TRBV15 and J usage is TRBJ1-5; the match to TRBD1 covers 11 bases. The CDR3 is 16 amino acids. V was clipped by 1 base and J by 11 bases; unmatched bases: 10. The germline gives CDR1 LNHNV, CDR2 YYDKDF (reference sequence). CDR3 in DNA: TGTGCCACCAGCAGAGTCCGAGGGACAGGGGGAGAAGCCCAGCATTTT. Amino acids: CATSRVRGTGGEAQHF.

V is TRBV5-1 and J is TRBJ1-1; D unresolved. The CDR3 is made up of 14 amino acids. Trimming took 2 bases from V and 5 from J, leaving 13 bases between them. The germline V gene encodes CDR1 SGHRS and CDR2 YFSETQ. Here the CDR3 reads CASSFEGLGTEAFF. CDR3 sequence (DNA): TGCGCCAGCAGCTTTGAGGGTTTAGGAACTGAAGCTTTCTTT.

The CDR3 here is CASSGEGAPNEKLFF. The CDR3 region has the DNA TGTGCCAGCAGCGGCGAGGGGGCTCCTAATGAAAAACTGTTTTTT. The rearrangement links TRBV2 to TRBJ1-4; the match to TRBD1 covers 7 bases. The CDR3 length is 15 residues. The trim removed 6 bases at V and 3 bases at J, leaving 7 bases unmatched. CDR1 is SNHLY and CDR2 is FYNNEI in the germline V gene.

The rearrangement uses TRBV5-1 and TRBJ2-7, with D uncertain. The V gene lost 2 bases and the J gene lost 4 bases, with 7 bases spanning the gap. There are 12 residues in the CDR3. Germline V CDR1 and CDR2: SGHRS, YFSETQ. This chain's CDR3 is CASSFPGYEQYF. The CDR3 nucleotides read TGCGCCAGCAGCTTTCCGGGTTACGAGCAGTACTTC. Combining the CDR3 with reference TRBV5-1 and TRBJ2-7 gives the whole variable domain KAGVTQTPRYLIKTRGQQVTLSCSPISGHRSVSWYQQTPGQGLQFLFEYFSETQRNKGNFPGRFSGRQFSNSRSEMNVSTLELGDSALYLCASSFPGYEQYFGPGTRLTVT.

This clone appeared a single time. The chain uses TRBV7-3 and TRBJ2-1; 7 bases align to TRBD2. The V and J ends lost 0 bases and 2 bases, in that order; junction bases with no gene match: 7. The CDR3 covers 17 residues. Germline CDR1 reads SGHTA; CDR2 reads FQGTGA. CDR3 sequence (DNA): TGTGCCAGCAGCTTAACGCGGTCTAGCGGAACCTACAATGAGCAGTTCTTC. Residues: CASSLTRSSGTYNEQFF.

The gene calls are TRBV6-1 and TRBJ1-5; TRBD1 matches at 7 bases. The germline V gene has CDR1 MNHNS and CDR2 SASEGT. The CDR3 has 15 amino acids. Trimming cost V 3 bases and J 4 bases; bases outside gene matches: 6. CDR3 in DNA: TGTGCCAGCAGTGACCCCGGGACAGAAAATCAGCCCCAGCATTTT. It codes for CASSDPGTENQPQHF.

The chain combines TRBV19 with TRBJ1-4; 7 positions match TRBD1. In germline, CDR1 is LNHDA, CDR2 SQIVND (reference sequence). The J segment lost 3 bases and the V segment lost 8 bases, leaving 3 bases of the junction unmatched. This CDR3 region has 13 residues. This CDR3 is CASRQGANEKLFF. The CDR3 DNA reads TGTGCCAGTCGACAGGGAGCTAATGAAAAACTGTTTTTT.

CDR3 in amino acids: CASSITQNWPQHF. The CDR3, as DNA: TGTGCCAGTAGTATTACGCAAAACTGGCCCCAGCATTTT. V usage is TRBV19 and J usage is TRBJ1-5; D gene uncertain. Germline values: CDR1 LNHDA, CDR2 SQIVND (reference sequence). CDR3 length: 13 residues. Trimming left V 3 bases short and J 9 bases short, with 12 bases between.

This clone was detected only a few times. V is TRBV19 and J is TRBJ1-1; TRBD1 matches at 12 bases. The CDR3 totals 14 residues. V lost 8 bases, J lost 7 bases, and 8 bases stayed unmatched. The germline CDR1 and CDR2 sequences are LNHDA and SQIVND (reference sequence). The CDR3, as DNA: TGTGCCAGTCGGGACAGGGGGCAGGATAGTGAAGCTTTCTTT. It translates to CASRDRGQDSEAFF. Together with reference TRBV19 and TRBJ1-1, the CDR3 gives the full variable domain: DGGITQSPKYLFRKEGQNVTLSCEQNLNHDAMYWYRQDPGQGLRLIYYSQIVNDFQKGDIAEGYSVSREKKESFPLTVTSAQKNPTAFYLCASRDRGQDSEAFFGQGTRLTVV.

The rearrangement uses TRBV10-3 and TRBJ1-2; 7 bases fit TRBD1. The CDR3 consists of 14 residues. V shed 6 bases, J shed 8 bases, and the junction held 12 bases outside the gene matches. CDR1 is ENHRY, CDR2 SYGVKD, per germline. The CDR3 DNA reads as TGTGCCATCAGGGTGGACAGGCAAGGACTCGGCTACACCTTC. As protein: CAIRVDRQGLGYTF.

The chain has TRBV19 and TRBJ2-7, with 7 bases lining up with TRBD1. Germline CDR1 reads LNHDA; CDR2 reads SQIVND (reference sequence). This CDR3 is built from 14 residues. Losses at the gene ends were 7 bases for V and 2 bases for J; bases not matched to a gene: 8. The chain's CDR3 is CASNQNRGAYEQYF. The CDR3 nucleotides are TGTGCCAGTAATCAAAACAGGGGCGCCTACGAGCAGTACTTC.

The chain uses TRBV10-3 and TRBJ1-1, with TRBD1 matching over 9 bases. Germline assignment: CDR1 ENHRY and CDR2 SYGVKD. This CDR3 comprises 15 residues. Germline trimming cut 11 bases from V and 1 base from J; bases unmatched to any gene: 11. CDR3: CAVRDRVSGNTEAFF. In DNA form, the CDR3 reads TGTGCCGTCCGGGACAGGGTCTCTGGGAACACTGAAGCTTTCTTT.

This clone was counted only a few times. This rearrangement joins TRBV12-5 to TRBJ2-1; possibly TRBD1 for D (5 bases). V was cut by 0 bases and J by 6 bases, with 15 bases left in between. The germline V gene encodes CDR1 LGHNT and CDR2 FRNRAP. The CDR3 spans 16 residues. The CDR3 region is CASGLVLQPQGNEQFF. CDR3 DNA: TGTGCTAGTGGTTTGGTACTACAGCCCCAGGGCAATGAGCAGTTCTTC.

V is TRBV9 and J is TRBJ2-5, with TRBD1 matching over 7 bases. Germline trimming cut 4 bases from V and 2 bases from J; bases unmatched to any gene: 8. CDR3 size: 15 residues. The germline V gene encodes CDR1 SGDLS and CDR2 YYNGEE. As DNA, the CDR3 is TGTGCCAGCAGCTCAACGGGACAGCGACAAGAGACCCAGTACTTC. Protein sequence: CASSSTGQRQETQYF.

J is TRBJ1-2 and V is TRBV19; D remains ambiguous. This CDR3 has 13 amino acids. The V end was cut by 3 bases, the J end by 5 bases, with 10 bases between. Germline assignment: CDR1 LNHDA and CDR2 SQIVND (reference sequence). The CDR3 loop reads CASSISSRYGYTF. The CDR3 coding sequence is TGTGCCAGTAGTATTAGCTCCAGATATGGCTACACCTTC. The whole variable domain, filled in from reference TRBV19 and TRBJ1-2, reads DGGITQSPKYLFRKEGQNVTLSCEQNLNHDAMYWYRQDPGQGLRLIYYSQIVNDFQKGDIAEGYSVSREKKESFPLTVTSAQKNPTAFYLCASSISSRYGYTFGSGTRLTVV.

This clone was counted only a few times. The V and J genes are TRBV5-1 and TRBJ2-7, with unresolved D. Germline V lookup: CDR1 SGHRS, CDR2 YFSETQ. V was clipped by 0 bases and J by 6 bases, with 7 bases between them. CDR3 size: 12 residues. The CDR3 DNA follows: TGCGCCAGCAGCTTGGACGGTACCGAGCAGTACTTC. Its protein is CASSLDGTEQYF.

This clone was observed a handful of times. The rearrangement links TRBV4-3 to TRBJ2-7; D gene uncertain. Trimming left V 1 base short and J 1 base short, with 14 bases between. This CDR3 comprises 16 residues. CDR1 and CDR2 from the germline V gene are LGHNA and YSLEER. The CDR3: CASSQGVGRLSYEQYF. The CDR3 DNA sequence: TGCGCCAGCAGCCAAGGGGTGGGCCGCCTATCCTACGAGCAGTACTTC.

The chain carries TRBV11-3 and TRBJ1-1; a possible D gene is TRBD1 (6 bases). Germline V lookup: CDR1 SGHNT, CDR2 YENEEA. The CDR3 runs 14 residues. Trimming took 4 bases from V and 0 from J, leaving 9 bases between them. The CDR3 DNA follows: TGTGCCAGCAGCTCCACAGGGTTGAACACTGAAGCTTTCTTT. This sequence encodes CASSSTGLNTEAFF.

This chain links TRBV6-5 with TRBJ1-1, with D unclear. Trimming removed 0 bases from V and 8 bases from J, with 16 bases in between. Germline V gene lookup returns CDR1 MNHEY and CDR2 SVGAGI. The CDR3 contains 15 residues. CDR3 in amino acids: CASSYSVSSYNEAFF. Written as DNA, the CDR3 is TGTGCCAGCAGTTACTCGGTTTCTAGTTACAACGAAGCTTTCTTT.

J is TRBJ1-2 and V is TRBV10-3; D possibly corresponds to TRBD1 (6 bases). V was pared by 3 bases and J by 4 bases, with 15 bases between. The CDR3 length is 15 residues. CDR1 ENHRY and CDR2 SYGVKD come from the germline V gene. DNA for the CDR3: TGTGCCATCAGTGACCGGGGCAGGGGTAGCTATGGCTACACCTTC. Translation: CAISDRGRGSYGYTF.

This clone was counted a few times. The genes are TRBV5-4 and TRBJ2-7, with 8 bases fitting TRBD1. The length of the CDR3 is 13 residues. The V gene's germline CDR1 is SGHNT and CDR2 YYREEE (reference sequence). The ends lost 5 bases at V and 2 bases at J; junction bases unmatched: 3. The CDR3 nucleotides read TGTGCCAGCAGTCTGGACAGGGCCTACGAGCAGTACTTC. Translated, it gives CASSLDRAYEQYF.

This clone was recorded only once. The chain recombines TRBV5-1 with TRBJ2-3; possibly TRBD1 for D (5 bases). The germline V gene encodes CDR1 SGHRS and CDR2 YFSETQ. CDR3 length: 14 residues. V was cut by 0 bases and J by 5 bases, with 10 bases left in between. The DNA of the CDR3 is TGCGCCAGCAGCTTGGGCAGGGCGGAAGATACGCAGTATTTT. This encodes CASSLGRAEDTQYF.

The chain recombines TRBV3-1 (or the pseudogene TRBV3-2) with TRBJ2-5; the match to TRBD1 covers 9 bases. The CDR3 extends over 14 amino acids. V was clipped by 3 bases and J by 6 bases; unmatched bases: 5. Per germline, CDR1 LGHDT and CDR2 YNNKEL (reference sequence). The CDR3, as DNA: TGTGCCAGCAGCCAGGGGACAGGGATGCAGACCCAGTACTTC. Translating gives CASSQGTGMQTQYF.

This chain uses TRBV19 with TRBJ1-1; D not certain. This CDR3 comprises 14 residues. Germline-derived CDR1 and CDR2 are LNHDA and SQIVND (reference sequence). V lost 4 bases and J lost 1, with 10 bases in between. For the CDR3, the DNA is TGTGCCAGTAGTAGAACAGCCAGGAACACTGAAGCTTTCTTT. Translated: CASSRTARNTEAFF. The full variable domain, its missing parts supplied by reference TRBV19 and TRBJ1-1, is DGGITQSPKYLFRKEGQNVTLSCEQNLNHDAMYWYRQDPGQGLRLIYYSQIVNDFQKGDIAEGYSVSREKKESFPLTVTSAQKNPTAFYLCASSRTARNTEAFFGQGTRLTVV.

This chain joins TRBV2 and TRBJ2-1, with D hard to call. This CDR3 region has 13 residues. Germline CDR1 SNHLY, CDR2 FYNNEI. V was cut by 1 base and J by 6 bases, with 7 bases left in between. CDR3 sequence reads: CASSEVRSNEQFF. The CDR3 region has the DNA TGTGCCAGCAGTGAAGTTCGGAGCAATGAGCAGTTCTTC.

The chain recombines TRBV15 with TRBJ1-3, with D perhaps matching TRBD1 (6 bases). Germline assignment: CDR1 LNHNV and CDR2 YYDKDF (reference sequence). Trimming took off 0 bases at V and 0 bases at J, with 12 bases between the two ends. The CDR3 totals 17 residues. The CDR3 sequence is CATSRDQGPSSGNTIYF. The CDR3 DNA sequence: TGTGCCACCAGCAGAGATCAGGGGCCCAGCTCTGGAAACACCATATATTTT.

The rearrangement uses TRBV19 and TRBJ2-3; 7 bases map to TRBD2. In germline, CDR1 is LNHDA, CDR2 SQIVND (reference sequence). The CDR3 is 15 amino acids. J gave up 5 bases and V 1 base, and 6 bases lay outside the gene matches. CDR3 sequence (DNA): TGTGCCAGTAGTATAGTTGCTGGGGGGGGAGATACGCAGTATTTT. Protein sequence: CASSIVAGGGDTQYF.